This entry concerns a single T cell receptor beta chain. The antigen is not known. These data belong to a study of blood T cells in healthy people across ages. Notes on the study in general: PBMCs were not sorted, which prevented a conclusive comparison of naive versus antigen-experienced cells. A strong correlation was seen between TCR beta diversity and naive T cell percentage. Greater diversity and more naive CD4+ cells were seen in long-lived donors than in aged donors.

CDR3 size: 11 residues. Trimming removed 3 bases at V and 8 bases at J, with 7 bases between. Alongside a J-beta primer mix, a sample-barcoded 5' primer served in a second PCR lasting roughly 6 to 12 cycles. Researchers report that each sample yielded at least 2.5 million CDR3-containing paired-end reads. Using its own MiXCR run on the 5' RACE reads, TCRdb lists one record per CDR3 protein. This sample has 700,000 or so distinct CDR3 sequences; about 20% occur once, and the top ten carry under 25%. This clonotype was obtained from an older man in good health. Material for sequencing was blood. The chain combines TRBV12-3 or TRBV12-4 with TRBJ1-1; D gene uncertain. In nucleotides, the CDR3 is TGTGCCAGCAGTTTTCCGGCAGAAGCTTTCTTT. Its protein is CASSFPAEAFF.